The 17 T cell receptor beta chains presented below share a single source sample, sequenced in a study of T cell changes during pregnancy in multiple sclerosis. Only in-frame clones appear in the TCRdb table, and some are missing; sequencing was by immunoSEQ multiplex PCR. The sample records about 72,000 clones, 91% being singletons. The sequenced sample was peripheral blood, obtained in the third trimester of pregnancy. These receptors all come from a female donor in good health, enrolled as a control in a pregnancy study.

The V call is TRBV27, the J call TRBJ1-5, with D perhaps matching TRBD1 (6 bases). CDR1 and CDR2 from the germline V gene are MNHEY and SMNVEV (reference sequence). V lost 8 bases and J lost 4, with 15 bases in between. The CDR3 is made up of 14 amino acids. The CDR3 loop is CASSAIGGNQPQHF. The CDR3 DNA reads as TGTGCCAGCTCTGCTATAGGGGGAAATCAGCCCCAGCATTTT.

The chain links TRBV7-9 to TRBJ2-7; D perhaps matches TRBD1 (6 bases). V gave up 4 bases and J gave up 0 bases, with 13 bases separating them. Germline values: CDR1 SEHNR, CDR2 FQNEAQ (reference sequence). This CDR3 spans 15 amino acids. In DNA, the CDR3 is TGTGCCAGCAGCTCTCTGAAGGGGGTCTCCTACGAGCAGTACTTC. Translation: CASSSLKGVSYEQYF. The entire variable domain, with the rest obtained from reference TRBV7-9 and TRBJ2-7, is as follows: DTGVSQNPRHKITKRGQNVTFRCDPISEHNRLYWYRQTLGQGPEFLTYFQNEAQLEKSRLLSDRFSAERPKGSFSTLEIQRTEQGDSAMYLCASSSLKGVSYEQYFGPGTRLTVT.

The chain is built from TRBV9 and TRBJ2-6; the D gene is possibly TRBD1 (5 bases). CDR3 size: 15 residues. Germline lookup yields CDR1 SGDLS and CDR2 YYNGEE. V was clipped by 0 bases and J by 4 bases, with 8 bases between them. The CDR3 protein is CASSVVQAGANVLTF. The CDR3 nucleotides are TGTGCCAGCAGCGTAGTACAGGCGGGGGCCAACGTCCTGACTTTC.

The chain uses TRBV6-4 and TRBJ2-5, with TRBD1 matching over 7 bases. Germline lookup yields CDR1 MRHNA and CDR2 SNTAGT. The V gene end was trimmed by 5 bases and the J gene end by 4 bases; junction bases not matched to a gene: 10. CDR3 size: 15 residues. For the CDR3, the DNA is TGTGCCAGCAGTAGAACAGGGGCGGGCGGAGAGACCCAGTACTTC. Its protein product is CASSRTGAGGETQYF.

V and J are TRBV7-9 and TRBJ1-4; tentatively, D is TRBD1 (6 bases). The CDR3 consists of 14 residues. Per germline, CDR1 SEHNR and CDR2 FQNEAQ (reference sequence). Trimming removed 5 bases from V and 8 bases from J, with 15 bases in between. This CDR3 reads CASSPRQVYEKLFF. In DNA form, the CDR3 reads TGTGCCAGCAGCCCCCGACAGGTTTACGAAAAACTGTTTTTT.

The rearrangement links TRBV18 to TRBJ2-7, with D perhaps TRBD2 (6 bases). There are 15 residues in the CDR3. Germline CDR1 is KGHSH and CDR2 is LQKENI. Trimming took 3 bases from V and 5 from J, leaving 17 bases between them. CDR3 amino acids: CASSPPGTPLDEQYF. As DNA, the CDR3 is TGTGCCAGCTCACCGCCCGGGACTCCTTTAGACGAGCAGTACTTC.

The chain carries TRBV5-1 and TRBJ2-3; tentatively, D is TRBD2 (7 bases). Germline V gives CDR1 SGHRS, CDR2 YFSETQ. V shed 4 bases and J shed 2 bases, with 20 bases lying between them. CDR3 size: 17 residues. This chain's CDR3 is CASSAQEGGGPTDTQYF. DNA for the CDR3: TGCGCCAGCAGCGCGCAGGAGGGGGGGGGCCCCACAGATACGCAGTATTTT.

This clone came up once. This chain joins TRBV18 and TRBJ2-6; TRBD1 might be the D (6 bases). Trimming removed 3 bases from V and 4 bases from J, with 13 bases in between. This CDR3 is built from 16 residues. The germline CDR1 and CDR2 sequences are KGHSH and LQKENI. CDR3 nucleotides: TGTGCCAGCTCACCTTTGGACAGAACAGGGGCCAACGTCCTGACTTTC. Protein product: CASSPLDRTGANVLTF.

The rearrangement links TRBV7-2 to TRBJ1-2, with D perhaps matching TRBD1 (6 bases). The ends were cut back, 1 base at V and 4 bases at J, with 13 bases in the middle. The CDR3 sequence is 15 residues long. Germline lookup yields CDR1 SGHTA and CDR2 FQGNSA. The CDR3 protein is CASSLGTVGAYGYTF. The CDR3 DNA sequence: TGTGCCAGCAGCTTAGGGACAGTGGGGGCCTATGGCTACACCTTC.

The rearrangement joins TRBV27 to TRBJ2-2; possibly TRBD2 for D (7 bases). Germline V gene lookup returns CDR1 MNHEY and CDR2 SMNVEV (reference sequence). Trimming cost V 7 bases and J 7 bases, with 19 bases left between them. This CDR3 region has 15 residues. The CDR3 loop reads CASTWGGSSGGELFF. The CDR3 DNA reads TGTGCCAGCACGTGGGGGGGCTCAAGCGGCGGGGAGCTGTTTTTT.

The chain combines TRBV9 with TRBJ1-1, with 8 positions matching TRBD1. This CDR3 contains 14 residues. The germline V gene encodes CDR1 SGDLS and CDR2 YYNGEE. Unmatched junction bases numbered 12, after V lost 3 bases and J lost 11 bases. Here the CDR3 DNA reads TGTGCCAGCAGCGAGAGGACAGGGAAGGCGTCTGCTTTCTTT. This codes for CASSERTGKASAFF.

The rearrangement uses TRBV18 and TRBJ1-4; 11 positions match TRBD1. The CDR3 runs 16 residues. The germline V gene has CDR1 KGHSH and CDR2 LQKENI. J gave up 5 bases and V 5 bases, and 7 bases lay outside the gene matches. In DNA form, the CDR3 reads TGTGCCAGCTCAGCCCGGACAGGGGGCGGCAATGAAAAACTGTTTTTT. This gives the protein CASSARTGGGNEKLFF.

The chain couples TRBV29-1 to TRBJ1-2, with TRBD1 identical over 7 bases. Per germline, CDR1 SQVTM and CDR2 ANQGSEA. This CDR3 comprises 12 residues. V lost 8 bases to trimming and J lost 6 bases; unmatched junction nucleotides: 9. The CDR3 loop reads CSTGGQSHGYTF. CDR3 nucleotides: TGCAGCACTGGGGGACAGTCGCATGGCTACACCTTC.

This chain joins TRBV5-1 and TRBJ2-5; 10 nucleotides align to TRBD2. J gave up 1 base and V 3 bases, and 21 bases lay outside the gene matches. Germline values: CDR1 SGHRS, CDR2 YFSETQ. The CDR3 is 21 amino acids. The CDR3 DNA reads as TGCGCCAGCAGCTCTTCATGGCCCGTGACTAGCGGGTATATTAGCCAAGAGACCCAGTACTTC. It is translated as CASSSSWPVTSGYISQETQYF. The full variable domain, in which reference TRBV5-1 and TRBJ2-5 provide the parts outside the CDR3, is KAGVTQTPRYLIKTRGQQVTLSCSPISGHRSVSWYQQTPGQGLQFLFEYFSETQRNKGNFPGRFSGRQFSNSRSEMNVSTLELGDSALYLCASSSSWPVTSGYISQETQYFGPGTRLLVL.

The chain joins TRBV2 to TRBJ1-1; a weak D match, TRBD1 (5 bases). The CDR3 extends over 15 amino acids. Germline V CDR1 and CDR2: SNHLY, FYNNEI. V lost 5 bases, J lost 5 bases, and 18 bases lay in between. In DNA, the CDR3 is TGTGCCAGCAGTCTAAATCCAGGGTTGGGGACTGAAGCTTTCTTT. The encoded protein is CASSLNPGLGTEAFF. Complete variable domain (other parts from reference TRBV2 and TRBJ1-1): EPEVTQTPSHQVTQMGQEVILRCVPISNHLYFYWYRQILGQKVEFLVSFYNNEISEKSEIFDDQFSVERPDGSNFTLKIRSTKLEDSAMYFCASSLNPGLGTEAFFGQGTRLTVV.

CDR3 in amino acids: CASSPLQGNTEAFF. Written as DNA, the CDR3 is TGTGCCAGCTCACCATTACAGGGGAACACTGAAGCTTTCTTT. V usage is TRBV18 and J usage is TRBJ1-1; a possible D gene is TRBD1 (6 bases). Looked up from germline, CDR1 is KGHSH and CDR2 is LQKENI. V gave up 2 bases and J gave up 1 base, with 8 bases separating them. The CDR3 totals 14 residues.

This chain joins TRBV27 and TRBJ1-2; D possibly corresponds to TRBD1 (5 bases). Trimming left V 4 bases short and J 8 bases short, with 14 bases between. Germline assignment: CDR1 MNHEY and CDR2 SMNVEV (reference sequence). The length of the CDR3 is 13 residues. The CDR3, as DNA: TGTGCCAGCAGTTGGGGCGGAGGGAGCGGCTACACCTTC. Translating it yields CASSWGGGSGYTF.